This T cell receptor (beta chain) was captured by sequencing in a study of vaccination effects on CD4 cells after COVID-19. V trimming: 2 bases; J trimming: 10 bases; junction bases outside the gene matches: 9. Germline lookup yields CDR1 SGHAT and CDR2 FQNNGV. The CDR3 has 15 residues. Viral peptide pool expansion of antigen-specific CD4+ T cells preceded sequencing in the ViraFEST assay. Upon completion of about 10 days in culture, CD4+ T cells were isolated. Neither prior SARS-CoV-2 infection nor positive nucleocapsid antibodies were present in the vaccine recipients. Every well housed 1.5 million to 2 million PBMC, which grew in culture alongside about 9.9 IU/ml IL-2 and around 10 ug/ml peptides. Study results and caveats: Sampling in the study covered few convalescent patients and included no early post-infection timepoints.

Clones were read by immunoSEQ multiplex PCR, and TCRdb kept only the in-frame ones, dropping some. Among tens of thousands of clones listed, about four fifths were seen once. On this clone: Its antigen is undetermined.

The chain links TRBV11-2 to TRBJ2-1; 9 bases align to TRBD2. The sequence derives from a human donor who received a COVID-19 vaccine. The sample here was CD4+ T cells from PBMCs cultured with HCoV-OC43 spike peptides, taken before COVID-19 vaccination. Indicated subset: HCoV-OC43 spike overlapping peptide pool stimulation. The CDR3 DNA reads as TGTGCCAGCAGCTTAATGATTAGCGGGGGTCGAGAGCAGTTCTTC. Its protein product is CASSLMISGGREQFF.